The following is a T cell receptor beta chain sequence with its context. TCRdb reanalysed the 5' RACE reads using MiXCR and keeps one entry per CDR3 protein. The table shows some 250,000 distinct CDR3 sequences, with roughly a quarter occurring only once. With 6 bases removed from V and 7 bases from J, the gap between germline ends came to 12 bases. The length of the CDR3 is 13 residues. The data derive from a study of CD8 T cells in ankylosing spondylitis. The TCR comes from a male donor with ankylosing spondylitis or in good health (not recorded which). The chain has TRBV12-3 or TRBV12-4 and TRBJ1-4; D is possibly TRBD1 (6 bases). The sample was blood, either unsorted or a sorted T cell fraction (not recorded which). The CDR3 sequence is CASSLRGAEKLFF. CDR3 nucleotides: TGTGCCAGCAGCCTGCGGGGGGCTGAAAAACTGTTTTTT.